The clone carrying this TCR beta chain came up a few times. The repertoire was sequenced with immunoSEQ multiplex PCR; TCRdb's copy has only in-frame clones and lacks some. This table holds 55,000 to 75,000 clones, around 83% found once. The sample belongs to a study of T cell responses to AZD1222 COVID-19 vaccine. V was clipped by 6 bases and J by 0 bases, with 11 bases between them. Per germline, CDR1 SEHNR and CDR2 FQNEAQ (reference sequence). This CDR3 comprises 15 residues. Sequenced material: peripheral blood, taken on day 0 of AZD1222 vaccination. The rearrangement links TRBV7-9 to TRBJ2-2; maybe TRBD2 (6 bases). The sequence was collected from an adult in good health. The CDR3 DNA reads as TGTGCCAGCAGACAAAGACTAGCGAACACCGGGGAGCTGTTTTTT. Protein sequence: CASRQRLANTGELFF.